This T cell receptor (beta chain) was profiled in a study of siplizumab effects on memory and regulatory T cells. Points from the study as a whole: For mappable alloreactive CD4+ clones, the mean Treg-derived fraction was around 64% with siplizumab and under 35% in controls.

As concerns this clone: What it binds is not known.

Assay: immunoSEQ multiplex PCR; the TCRdb copy retains only in-frame clones and omits some. The sample consists of some 97,000 clones, roughly 94% of them appearing once. The junction had 22 bases not matched to a gene; V was cut back by 4 bases and J by 11 bases. The length of the CDR3 is 18 residues. Germline CDR1 and CDR2: MNHEY and SMNVEV (reference sequence). This TCR was sampled from a human donor in good health. The chain combines TRBV27 with TRBJ1-1; 10 positions agree with TRBD1. Specimen: Tregs sorted from blood. CDR3 protein: CASSSRGPGQGKGFGAFF. The CDR3 coding sequence is TGTGCCAGCAGTTCGCGGGGCCCGGGACAGGGGAAGGGGTTTGGGGCTTTCTTT.